One TCR beta chain is described in this entry. Its antigen is unknown. This specimen comes from a study of T cell responses to AZD1222 COVID-19 vaccine. Whole-study context: Samples with a second dose at about 4 or about 12 weeks were pooled together.

The length of the CDR3 is 14 residues. The V and J ends lost 3 bases and 10 bases, in that order; junction bases with no gene match: 8. Germline lookup yields CDR1 LGHNA and CDR2 YSLEER. Profiled with immunoSEQ multiplex PCR; TCRdb holds only in-frame clones, not every one. The table includes some 150,000 clones, around 88% detected once. Study results and limitations: The donors showed a predominance of white British ancestry and of females, with possible underestimation of clonal diversity. Vaccine-associated CD4 TCRs spanned spike, dominant at 160-218 and 743-854. Reportedly, close to half of spike-specific TCRs are directed against unmutated variant regions.

The V and J genes are TRBV4-3 and TRBJ2-1; TRBD2 agrees at 8 bases. The TCR was taken from an adult in good health. Here the sequenced sample was peripheral blood, taken on day 0 of AZD1222 vaccination. The CDR3 sequence: CASSHPGLEDEQFF. In DNA, the CDR3 is TGCGCCAGCAGCCATCCGGGACTAGAAGACGAGCAGTTCTTC.